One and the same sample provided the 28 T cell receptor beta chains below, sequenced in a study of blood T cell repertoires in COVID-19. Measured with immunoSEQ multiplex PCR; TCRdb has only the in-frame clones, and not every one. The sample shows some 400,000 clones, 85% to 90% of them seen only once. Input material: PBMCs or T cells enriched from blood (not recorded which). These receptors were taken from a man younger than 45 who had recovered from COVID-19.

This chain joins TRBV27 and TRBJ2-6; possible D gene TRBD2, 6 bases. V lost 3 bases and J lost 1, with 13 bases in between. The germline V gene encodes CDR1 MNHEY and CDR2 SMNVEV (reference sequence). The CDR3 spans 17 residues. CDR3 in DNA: TGTGCCAGCAGTTTGAACAGCGGGTCGTCTGGGGCCAACGTCCTGACTTTC. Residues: CASSLNSGSSGANVLTF.

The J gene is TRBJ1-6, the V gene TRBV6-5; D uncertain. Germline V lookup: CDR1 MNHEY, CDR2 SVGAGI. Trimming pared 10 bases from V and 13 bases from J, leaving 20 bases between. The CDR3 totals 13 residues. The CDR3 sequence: CAIAERNSYPLHF. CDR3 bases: TGTGCCATCGCGGAGAGGAATTCATACCCCCTCCACTTT.

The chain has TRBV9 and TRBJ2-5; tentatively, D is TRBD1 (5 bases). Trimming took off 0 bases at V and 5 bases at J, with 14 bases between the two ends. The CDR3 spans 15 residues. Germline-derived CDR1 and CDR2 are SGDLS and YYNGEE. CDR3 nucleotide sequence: TGTGCCAGCAGCGTAGGGACAACCCGGTGGGAGACCCAGTACTTC. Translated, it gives CASSVGTTRWETQYF.

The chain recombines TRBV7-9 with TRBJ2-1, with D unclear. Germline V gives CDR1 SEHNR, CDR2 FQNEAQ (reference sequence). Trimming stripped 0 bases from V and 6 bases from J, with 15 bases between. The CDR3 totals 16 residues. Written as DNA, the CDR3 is TGTGCCAGCAGCTTAGCTGCGTTGAAAACGGGCAATGAGCAGTTCTTC. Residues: CASSLAALKTGNEQFF.

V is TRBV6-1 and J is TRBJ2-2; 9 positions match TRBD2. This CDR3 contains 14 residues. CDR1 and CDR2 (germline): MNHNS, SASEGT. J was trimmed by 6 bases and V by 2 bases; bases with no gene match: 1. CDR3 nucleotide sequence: TGTGCCAGCAGTGAAACTAGCGGGCCCGGGGAGCTGTTTTTT. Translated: CASSETSGPGELFF.

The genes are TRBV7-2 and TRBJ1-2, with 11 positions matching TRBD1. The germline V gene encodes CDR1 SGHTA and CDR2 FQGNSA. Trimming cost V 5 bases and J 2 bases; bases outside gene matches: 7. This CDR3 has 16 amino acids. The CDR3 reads CASSPGQGALNYGYTF. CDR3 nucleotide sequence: TGTGCCAGCAGCCCCGGACAGGGGGCGCTGAACTATGGCTACACCTTC.

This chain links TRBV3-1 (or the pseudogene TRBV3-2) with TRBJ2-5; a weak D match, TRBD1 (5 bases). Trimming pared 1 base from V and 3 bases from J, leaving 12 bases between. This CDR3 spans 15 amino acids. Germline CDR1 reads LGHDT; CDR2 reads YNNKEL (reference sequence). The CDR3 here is CASSQGIAGKETQYF. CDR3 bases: TGTGCCAGCAGCCAAGGAATAGCAGGGAAAGAGACCCAGTACTTC.

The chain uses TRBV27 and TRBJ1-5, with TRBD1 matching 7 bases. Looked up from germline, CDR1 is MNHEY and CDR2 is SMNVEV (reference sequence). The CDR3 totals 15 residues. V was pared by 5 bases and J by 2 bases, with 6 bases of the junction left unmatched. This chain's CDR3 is CASSLEGAGNQPQHF. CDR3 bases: TGTGCCAGCAGTCTAGAGGGGGCCGGCAATCAGCCCCAGCATTTT.

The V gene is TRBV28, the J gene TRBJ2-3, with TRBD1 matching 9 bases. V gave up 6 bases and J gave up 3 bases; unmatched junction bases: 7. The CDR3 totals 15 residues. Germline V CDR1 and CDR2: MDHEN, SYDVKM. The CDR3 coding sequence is TGTGCCAGCAGCCCCACCGGGACAGGGACAGATACGCAGTATTTT. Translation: CASSPTGTGTDTQYF.

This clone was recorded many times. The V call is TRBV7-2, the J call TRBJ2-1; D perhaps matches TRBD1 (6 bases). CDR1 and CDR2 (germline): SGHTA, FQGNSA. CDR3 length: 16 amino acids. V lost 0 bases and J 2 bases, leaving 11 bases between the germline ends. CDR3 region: CASSLAGAEPYNEQFF. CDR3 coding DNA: TGTGCCAGCAGCTTAGCGGGGGCAGAACCCTACAATGAGCAGTTCTTC. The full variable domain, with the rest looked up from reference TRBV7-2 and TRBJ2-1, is GAGVSQSPSNKVTEKGKDVELRCDPISGHTALYWYRQSLGQGLEFLIYFQGNSAPDKSGLPSDRFSAERTGGSVSTLTIQRTQQEDSAVYLCASSLAGAEPYNEQFFGPGTRLTVL.

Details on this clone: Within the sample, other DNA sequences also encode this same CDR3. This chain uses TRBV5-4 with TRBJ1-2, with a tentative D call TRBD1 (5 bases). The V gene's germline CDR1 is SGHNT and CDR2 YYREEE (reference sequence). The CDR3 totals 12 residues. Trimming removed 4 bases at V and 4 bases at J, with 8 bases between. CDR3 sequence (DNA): TGTGCCAGCAGCCCTGACAGCTATGGCTACACCTTC. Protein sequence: CASSPDSYGYTF.

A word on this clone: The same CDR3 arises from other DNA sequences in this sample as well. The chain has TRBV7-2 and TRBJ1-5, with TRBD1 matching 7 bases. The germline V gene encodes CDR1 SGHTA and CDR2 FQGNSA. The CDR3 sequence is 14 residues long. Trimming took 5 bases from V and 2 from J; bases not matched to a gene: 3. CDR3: CASSLGQGNQPQHF. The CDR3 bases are TGTGCCAGCAGCCTCGGACAGGGCAATCAGCCCCAGCATTTT.

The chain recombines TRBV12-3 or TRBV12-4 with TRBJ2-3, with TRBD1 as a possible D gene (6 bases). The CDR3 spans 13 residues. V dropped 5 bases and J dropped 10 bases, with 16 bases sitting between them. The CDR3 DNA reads TGTGCCAGCAGTAGGGGATTGGGGGCGGCGCAGTATTTT. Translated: CASSRGLGAAQYF.

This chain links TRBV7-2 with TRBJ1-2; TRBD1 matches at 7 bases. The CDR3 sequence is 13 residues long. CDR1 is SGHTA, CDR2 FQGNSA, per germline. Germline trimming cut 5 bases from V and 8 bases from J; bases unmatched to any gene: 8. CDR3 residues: CASSRDSREGYTF. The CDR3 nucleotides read TGTGCCAGCAGCCGGGACAGCCGGGAGGGCTACACCTTC.

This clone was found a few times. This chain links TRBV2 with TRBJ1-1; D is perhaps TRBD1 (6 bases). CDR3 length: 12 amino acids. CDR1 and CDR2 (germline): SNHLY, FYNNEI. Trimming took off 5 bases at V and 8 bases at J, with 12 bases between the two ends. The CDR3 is CASSPDRWEAFF. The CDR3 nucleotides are TGTGCCAGCAGTCCCGACAGGTGGGAAGCTTTCTTT.

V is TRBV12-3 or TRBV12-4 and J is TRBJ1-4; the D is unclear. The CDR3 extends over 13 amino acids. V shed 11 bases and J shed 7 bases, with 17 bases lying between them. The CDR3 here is CASGGLRGEKLFF. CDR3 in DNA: TGTGCCTCGGGCGGGCTTCGGGGTGAAAAACTGTTTTTT.

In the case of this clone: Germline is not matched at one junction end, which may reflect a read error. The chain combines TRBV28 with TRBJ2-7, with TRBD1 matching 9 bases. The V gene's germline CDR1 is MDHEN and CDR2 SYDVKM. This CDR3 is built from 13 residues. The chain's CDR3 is CASSPTWDRVHLF. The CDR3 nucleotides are TGTGCCAGCAGCCCAACCTGGGACAGGGTTCATCTCTTC.

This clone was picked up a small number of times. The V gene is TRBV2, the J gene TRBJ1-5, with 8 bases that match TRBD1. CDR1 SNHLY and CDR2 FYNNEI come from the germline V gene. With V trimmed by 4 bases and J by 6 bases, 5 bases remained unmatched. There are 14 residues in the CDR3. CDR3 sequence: CASSVRGHSQPQHF. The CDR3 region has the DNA TGTGCCAGCAGTGTCAGGGGGCATAGTCAGCCCCAGCATTTT.

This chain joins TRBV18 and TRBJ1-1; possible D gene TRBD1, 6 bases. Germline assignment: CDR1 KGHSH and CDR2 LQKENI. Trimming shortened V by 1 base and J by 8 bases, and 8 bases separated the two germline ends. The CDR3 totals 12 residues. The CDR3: CASSPQDREAFF. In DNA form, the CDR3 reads TGTGCCAGCTCACCACAGGACAGAGAAGCTTTCTTT.

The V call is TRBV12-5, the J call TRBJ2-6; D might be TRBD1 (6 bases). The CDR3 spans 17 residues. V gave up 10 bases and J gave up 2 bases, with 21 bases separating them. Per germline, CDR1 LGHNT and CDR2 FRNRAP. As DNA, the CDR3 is TGTGCTACCTCCCCGGTACATGAGGGGGCTGGGGCCAACGTCCTGACTTTC. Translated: CATSPVHEGAGANVLTF. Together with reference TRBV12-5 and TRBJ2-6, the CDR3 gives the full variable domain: DARVTQTPRHKVTEMGQEVTMRCQPILGHNTVFWYRQTMMQGLELLAYFRNRAPLDDSGMPKDRFSAEMPDATLATLKIQPSEPRDSAVYFCATSPVHEGAGANVLTFGAGSRLTVL.

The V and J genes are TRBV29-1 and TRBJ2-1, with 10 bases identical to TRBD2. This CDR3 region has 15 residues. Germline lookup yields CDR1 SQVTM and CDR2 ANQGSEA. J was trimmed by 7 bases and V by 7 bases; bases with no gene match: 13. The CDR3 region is CSDTIQAGGGNEQFF. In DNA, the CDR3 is TGCAGCGACACTATCCAAGCGGGAGGGGGGAATGAGCAGTTCTTC.

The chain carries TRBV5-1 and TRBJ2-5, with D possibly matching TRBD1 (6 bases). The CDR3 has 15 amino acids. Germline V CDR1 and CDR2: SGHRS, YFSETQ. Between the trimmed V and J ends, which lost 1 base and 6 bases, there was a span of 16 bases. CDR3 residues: CASSLYDRIIQTQYF. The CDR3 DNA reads TGCGCCAGCAGCTTGTACGACAGGATCATACAGACCCAGTACTTC.

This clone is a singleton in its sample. The CDR3 reads CASSLGTSGSEQYF. The CDR3 DNA sequence: TGTGCCAGCAGCTTAGGGACTAGCGGGAGCGAGCAGTACTTC. V and J are TRBV7-9 and TRBJ2-7, with 13 bases fitting TRBD2. Trimming removed 1 base from V and 6 bases from J; junction bases left unmatched: 0. This CDR3 is 14 amino acids long. CDR1 is SEHNR, CDR2 FQNEAQ, per germline (reference sequence).

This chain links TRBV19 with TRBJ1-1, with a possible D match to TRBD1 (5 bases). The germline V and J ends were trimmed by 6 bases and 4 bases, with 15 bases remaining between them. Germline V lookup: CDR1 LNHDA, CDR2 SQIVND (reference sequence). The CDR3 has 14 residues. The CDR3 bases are TGTGCCAGTAGCCTGGGGGGTTTCGGCACTGAAGCTTTCTTT. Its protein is CASSLGGFGTEAFF.

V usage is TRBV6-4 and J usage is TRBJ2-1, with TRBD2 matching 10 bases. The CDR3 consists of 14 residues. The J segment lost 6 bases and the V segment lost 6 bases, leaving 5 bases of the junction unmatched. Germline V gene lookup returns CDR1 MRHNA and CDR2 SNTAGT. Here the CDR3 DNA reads TGTGCCAGCAGGGACATAGCGGGAGGCAATGAGCAGTTCTTC. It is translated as CASRDIAGGNEQFF.

CDR3 coding DNA: TGTGCCAGCAGCCTCGGACAGTACAATCAGCCCCAGCATTTT. It codes for CASSLGQYNQPQHF. The chain uses TRBV7-6 and TRBJ1-5, with a tentative D call TRBD1 (6 bases). V gave up 5 bases and J gave up 3 bases, with 11 bases separating them. Per the germline V gene, CDR1 is SGHVS and CDR2 is FNYEAQ. The CDR3 extends over 14 amino acids.

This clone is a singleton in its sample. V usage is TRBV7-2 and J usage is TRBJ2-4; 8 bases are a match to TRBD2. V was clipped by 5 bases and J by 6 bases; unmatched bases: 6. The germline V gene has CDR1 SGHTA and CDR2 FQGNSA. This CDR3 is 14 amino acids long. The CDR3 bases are TGTGCCAGCAGCGGTCGGGAGGGTGCAAACATTCAGTACTTC. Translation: CASSGREGANIQYF.

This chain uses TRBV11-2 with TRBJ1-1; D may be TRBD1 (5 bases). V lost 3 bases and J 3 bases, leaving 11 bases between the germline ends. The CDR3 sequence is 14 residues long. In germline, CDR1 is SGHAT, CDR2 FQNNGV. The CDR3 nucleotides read TGTGCCAGCAGCTTCCGACCGGGGGACACTGAAGCTTTCTTT. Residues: CASSFRPGDTEAFF.